These T cell receptor beta chains were read from a single sample in a study of blood T cell repertoires in COVID-19. Repertoires were generated with immunoSEQ multiplex PCR, while TCRdb's copy carries only in-frame clones and drops some. The sample lists about 140,000 clones, about 85% occurring once. The sample consisted of peripheral blood. The receptors shown here come from a human donor with COVID-19, enrolled during active disease. The donor label of this sample is uncertain. The CDR3 runs from the conserved cysteine through the conserved F or W. A D gene is named only where the DNA matches it firmly. Clone size is not always given. Where it is, it says once, few, many or a class for expanded clones.

size: NA
V: TRBV24-1
J: TRBJ1-1
D: NA
CDR3: CATSDSDRNTEAFF
DNA: TGTGCCACCAGTGACTCGGACAGGAACACTGAAGCTTTCTTT

size: NA
V: TRBV30
J: TRBJ1-3
D: NA
CDR3: CAWKRGNTIYF
DNA: TGTGCCTGGAAACGGGGAAACACCATATATTTT

size: once
V: TRBV18
J: TRBJ1-1
D: NA
CDR3: CASSPVGGETEAFF
DNA: TGTGCCAGCTCACCAGTAGGGGGGGAGACTGAAGCTTTCTTT

size: NA
V: TRBV5-1
J: TRBJ2-5
D: NA
CDR3: CASSLHGVETQYF
DNA: TGCGCCAGCAGCTTGCACGGGGTGGAGACCCAGTACTTC

size: few
V: TRBV15
J: TRBJ1-4
D: TRBD1
CDR3: CATSRDLGTGGEKLFF
DNA: TGTGCCACCAGCAGAGATCTCGGGACAGGGGGGGAAAAACTGTTTTTT

size: NA
V: TRBV21-1
J: TRBJ2-7
D: NA
CDR3: CASSKFGRGCYEQYF
DNA: TGTGCCAGCAGCAAATTTGGGAGAGGGTGCTACGAGCAGTACTTC

size: NA
V: TRBV6-5
J: TRBJ2-7
D: TRBD1
CDR3: CASSSGGFLREQYF
DNA: TGTGCCAGCAGTTCAGGGGGATTCCTACGAGAGCAGTACTTC

size: NA
V: TRBV27
J: TRBJ1-4
D: TRBD1
CDR3: CASSIDRGKLFF
DNA: TGTGCCAGCAGTATTGACAGGGGAAAACTGTTTTTT

size: NA
V: TRBV6-5
J: TRBJ2-3
D: TRBD2
CDR3: CASSYSSGGATDTQYF
DNA: TGTGCCAGCAGTTATTCGTCCGGGGGGGCCACAGATACGCAGTATTTT

size: NA
V: TRBV27
J: TRBJ1-2
D: NA
CDR3: CASSLGATGGVYTF
DNA: TGTGCCAGCAGTTTAGGGGCTACCGGGGGTGTCTACACCTTC

size: NA
V: TRBV29-1
J: TRBJ1-1
D: NA
CDR3: CSVISDGGHTEAFF
DNA: TGCAGCGTCATATCTGACGGGGGGCACACTGAAGCTTTCTTT

size: NA
V: TRBV5-4
J: TRBJ2-6
D: NA
CDR3: CASSPVGPISGANVLTF
DNA: TGTGCCAGCAGCCCGGTTGGGCCCATCTCTGGGGCCAACGTCCTGACTTTC

size: once
V: TRBV29-1
J: TRBJ1-2
D: TRBD1
CDR3: CSVWTGSNYGYTF
DNA: TGCAGCGTTTGGACAGGTTCTAACTATGGCTACACCTTC

size: NA
V: TRBV5-4
J: TRBJ1-1
D: NA
CDR3: CASSLRGGTEAFF
DNA: TGTGCCAGCAGCTTGCGAGGGGGAACTGAAGCTTTCTTT

size: NA
V: TRBV9
J: TRBJ2-5
D: TRBD1
CDR3: CASSARQGAWQETQYF
DNA: TGTGCCAGCAGCGCCCGTCAGGGGGCCTGGCAAGAGACCCAGTACTTC

size: few
V: TRBV7-8
J: TRBJ1-5
D: TRBD1
CDR3: CASSRQGDQPQHF
DNA: TGTGCCAGCAGCCGTCAGGGGGATCAGCCCCAGCATTTT

size: NA
V: TRBV5-1
J: TRBJ1-1
D: NA
CDR3: CASSPGGVDTEAFF
DNA: TGCGCCAGCAGCCCCGGGGGGGTGGACACTGAAGCTTTCTTT

size: NA
V: TRBV7-9
J: TRBJ2-1
D: NA
CDR3: CASSPEGGEQFF
DNA: TGTGCCAGCAGCCCGGAGGGAGGTGAGCAGTTCTTC

size: NA
V: TRBV4-1
J: TRBJ1-2
D: NA
CDR3: CASSQDESVWNYGYTF
DNA: TGCGCCAGCAGCCAAGATGAGTCGGTGTGGAACTATGGCTACACCTTC

size: once
V: TRBV9
J: TRBJ2-5
D: NA
CDR3: CASSVGQANGETQYF
DNA: TGTGCCAGCAGCGTAGGACAGGCCAACGGGGAGACCCAGTACTTC

size: NA
V: TRBV3-1/TRBV3-2
J: TRBJ2-1
D: NA
CDR3: CASSFRDSTPFF
DNA: TGTGCCAGCAGCTTCCGTGACTCCACCCCTTTCTTC

size: NA
V: TRBV10-3
J: TRBJ2-2
D: NA
CDR3: CAISDRVANTGELFF
DNA: TGTGCCATCAGTGACAGGGTAGCGAACACCGGGGAGCTGTTTTTT

size: NA
V: TRBV7-2
J: TRBJ2-7
D: TRBD1
CDR3: CASSLVGTGVAEQYF
DNA: TGTGCCAGCAGCTTAGTGGGGACAGGGGTAGCCGAGCAGTACTTC

size: few
V: TRBV3-1/TRBV3-2
J: TRBJ2-7
D: NA
CDR3: CASSQEGGAASYEQYF
DNA: TGTGCCAGCAGCCAAGAGGGGGGAGCGGCGTCCTACGAGCAGTACTTC

size: NA
V: TRBV5-8
J: TRBJ1-2
D: NA
CDR3: CASSLDRTNYGYTF
DNA: TGTGCCAGCAGCTTGGACAGGACTAACTATGGCTACACCTTC

size: NA
V: TRBV3-1/TRBV3-2
J: TRBJ1-2
D: NA
CDR3: CASSQVGHLANYGYTF
DNA: TGTGCCAGCAGCCAAGTTGGGCATTTAGCTAACTATGGCTACACCTTC

size: NA
V: TRBV4-1
J: TRBJ1-3
D: NA
CDR3: CASSPTDRSSGNTIYF
DNA: TGCGCCAGCAGCCCCACCGACCGGAGCTCTGGAAACACCATATATTTT

size: once
V: TRBV25-1
J: TRBJ1-4
D: NA
CDR3: CASSELGGLRDEKLFF
DNA: TGTGCCAGCAGTGAATTGGGGGGACTTAGGGATGAAAAACTGTTTTTT

size: NA
V: TRBV28
J: TRBJ1-6
D: NA
CDR3: CASRLIRGASGSPLHF
DNA: TGTGCCAGCAGGCTCATCCGGGGGGCTAGCGGATCACCCCTCCACTTT

size: NA
V: TRBV9
J: TRBJ1-6
D: TRBD1
CDR3: CASSGTYRGDNSPLHF
DNA: TGTGCCAGCAGCGGAACCTACAGGGGAGATAATTCACCCCTCCACTTT

size: NA
V: TRBV5-1
J: TRBJ2-1
D: TRBD2
CDR3: CASSLAGNYNEQFF
DNA: TGCGCCAGCAGCCTAGCGGGTAATTACAATGAGCAGTTCTTC

size: NA
V: TRBV6-1
J: TRBJ1-1
D: NA
CDR3: CASSELRVMNTEAFF
DNA: TGTGCCAGCAGTGAGCTGAGGGTCATGAACACTGAAGCTTTCTTT

size: NA
V: TRBV4-2
J: TRBJ1-2
D: TRBD1
CDR3: CASSWTGDGYTF
DNA: TGTGCCAGCAGCTGGACAGGCGATGGCTACACCTTC

size: NA
V: TRBV12-3/TRBV12-4
J: TRBJ2-5
D: NA
CDR3: CASSLQARETQYF
DNA: TGTGCCAGCAGTTTGCAGGCTCGTGAGACCCAGTACTTC

size: NA
V: TRBV19
J: TRBJ1-2
D: NA
CDR3: CASSPRGQFSNYGYTF
DNA: TGTGCCAGTAGTCCAAGAGGACAGTTTTCTAACTATGGCTACACCTTC

size: NA
V: TRBV4-2
J: TRBJ2-3
D: TRBD1
CDR3: CASSPTGGQLDTQYF
DNA: TGTGCCAGCAGCCCCACAGGGGGCCAACTAGATACGCAGTATTTT

size: NA
V: TRBV6-5
J: TRBJ1-2
D: NA
CDR3: CASSYSGSGPNYGYTF
DNA: TGTGCCAGCAGTTACTCGGGGAGTGGTCCGAACTATGGCTACACCTTC

size: NA
V: TRBV5-1
J: TRBJ2-2
D: NA
CDR3: CASSLGATNTGELFF
DNA: TGCGCCAGCAGCTTGGGGGCGACGAACACCGGGGAGCTGTTTTTT

size: NA
V: TRBV12-3/TRBV12-4
J: TRBJ1-6
D: TRBD1
CDR3: CASSQRQGEALHF
DNA: TGTGCCAGCAGTCAAAGACAGGGCGAGGCCCTCCACTTT

size: NA
V: TRBV5-8
J: TRBJ2-3
D: TRBD2
CDR3: CASSLALAASTDTQYF
DNA: TGTGCCAGCAGCTTGGCCCTAGCGGCTAGCACAGATACGCAGTATTTT